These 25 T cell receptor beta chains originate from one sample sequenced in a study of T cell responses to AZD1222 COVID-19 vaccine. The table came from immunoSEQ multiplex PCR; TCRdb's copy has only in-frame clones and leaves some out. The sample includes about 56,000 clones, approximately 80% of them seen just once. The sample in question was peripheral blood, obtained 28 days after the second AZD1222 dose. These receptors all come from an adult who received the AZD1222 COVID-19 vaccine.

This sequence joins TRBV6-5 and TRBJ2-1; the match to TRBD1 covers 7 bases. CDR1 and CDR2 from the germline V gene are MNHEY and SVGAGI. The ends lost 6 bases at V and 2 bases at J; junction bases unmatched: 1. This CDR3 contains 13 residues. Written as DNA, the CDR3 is TGTGCCAGCAGGACAGGGACCTACAATGAGCAGTTCTTC. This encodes CASRTGTYNEQFF.

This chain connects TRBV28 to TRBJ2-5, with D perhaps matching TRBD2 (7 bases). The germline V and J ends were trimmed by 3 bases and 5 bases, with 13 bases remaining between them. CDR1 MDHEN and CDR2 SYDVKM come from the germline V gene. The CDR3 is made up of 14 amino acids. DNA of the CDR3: TGTGCCAGCAGTTTTTCCGGGGGGCAGGAGACCCAGTACTTC. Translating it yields CASSFSGGQETQYF.

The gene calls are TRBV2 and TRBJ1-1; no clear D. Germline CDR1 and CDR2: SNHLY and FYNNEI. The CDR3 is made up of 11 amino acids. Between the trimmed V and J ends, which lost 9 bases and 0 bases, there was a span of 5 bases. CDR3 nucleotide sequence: TGTGCCAGTACAGTGAACACTGAAGCTTTCTTT. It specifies CASTVNTEAFF.

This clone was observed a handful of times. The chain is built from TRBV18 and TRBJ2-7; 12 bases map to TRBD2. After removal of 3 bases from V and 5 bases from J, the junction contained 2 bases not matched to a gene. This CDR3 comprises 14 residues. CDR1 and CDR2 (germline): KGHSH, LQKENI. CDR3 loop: CASSPTSGSNEQYF. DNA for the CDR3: TGTGCCAGCTCACCGACTAGCGGGAGCAACGAGCAGTACTTC.

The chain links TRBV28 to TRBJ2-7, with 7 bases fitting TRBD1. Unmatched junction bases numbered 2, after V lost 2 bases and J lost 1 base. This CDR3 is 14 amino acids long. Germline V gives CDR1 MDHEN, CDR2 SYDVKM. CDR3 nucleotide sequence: TGTGCCAGCAGTTTACCGGGACAGTCCTACGAGCAGTACGTC. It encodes CASSLPGQSYEQYV.

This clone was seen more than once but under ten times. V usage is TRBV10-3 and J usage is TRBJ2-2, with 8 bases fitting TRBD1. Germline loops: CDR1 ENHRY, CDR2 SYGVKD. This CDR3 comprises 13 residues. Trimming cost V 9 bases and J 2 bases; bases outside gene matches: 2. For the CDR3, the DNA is TGTGCCATGGGGACAGGTAACACCGGGGAGCTGTTTTTT. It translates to CAMGTGNTGELFF.

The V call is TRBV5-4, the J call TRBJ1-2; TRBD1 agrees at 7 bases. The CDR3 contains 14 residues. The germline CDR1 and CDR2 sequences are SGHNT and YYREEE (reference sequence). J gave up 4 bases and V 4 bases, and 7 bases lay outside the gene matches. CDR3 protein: CASSPGTALYGYTF. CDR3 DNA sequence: TGTGCCAGCAGCCCAGGGACAGCCCTCTATGGCTACACCTTC.

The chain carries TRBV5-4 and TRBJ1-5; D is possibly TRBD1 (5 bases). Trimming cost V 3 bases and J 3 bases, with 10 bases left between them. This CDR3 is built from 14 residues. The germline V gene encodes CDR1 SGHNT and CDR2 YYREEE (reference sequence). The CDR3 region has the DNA TGTGCCAGCAGCTCGCAGGGCTTCAATCAGCCCCAGCATTTT. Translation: CASSSQGFNQPQHF.

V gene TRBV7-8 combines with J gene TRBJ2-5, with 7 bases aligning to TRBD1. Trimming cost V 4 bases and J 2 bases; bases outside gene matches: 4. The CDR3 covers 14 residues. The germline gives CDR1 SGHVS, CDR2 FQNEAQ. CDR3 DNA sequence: TGTGCCAGCAGCTCAAGACAGGGACAAGAGACCCAGTACTTC. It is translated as CASSSRQGQETQYF.

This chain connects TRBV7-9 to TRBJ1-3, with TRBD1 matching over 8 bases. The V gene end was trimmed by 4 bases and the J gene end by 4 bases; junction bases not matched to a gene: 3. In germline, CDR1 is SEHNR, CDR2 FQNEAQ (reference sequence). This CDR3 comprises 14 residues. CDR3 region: CASSSRGLGNTIYF. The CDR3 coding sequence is TGTGCCAGCAGCTCCAGGGGGCTCGGAAACACCATATATTTT.

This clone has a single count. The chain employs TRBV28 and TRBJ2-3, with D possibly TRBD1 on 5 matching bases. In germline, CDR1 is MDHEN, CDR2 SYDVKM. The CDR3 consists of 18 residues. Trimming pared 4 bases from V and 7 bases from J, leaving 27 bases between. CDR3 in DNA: TGTGCCAGCAGTTCTTTTCCTCAGGGTGCGGCATACTCATATACGCAGTATTTT. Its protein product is CASSSFPQGAAYSYTQYF.

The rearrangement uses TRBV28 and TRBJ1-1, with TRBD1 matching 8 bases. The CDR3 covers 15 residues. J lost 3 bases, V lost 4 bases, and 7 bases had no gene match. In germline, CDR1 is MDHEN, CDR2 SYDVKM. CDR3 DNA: TGTGCCAGCAGTTCACCGACAGGGGAGGACACTGAAGCTTTCTTT. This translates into CASSSPTGEDTEAFF.

The CDR3 loop reads CASAQQASQPQHF. CDR3 nucleotides: TGTGCCAGCGCGCAACAGGCTTCTCAGCCCCAGCATTTT. The J gene is TRBJ1-5, the V gene TRBV5-6; a possible D gene is TRBD1 (5 bases). Germline CDR1 SGHDT, CDR2 YYEEEE. V shed 7 bases and J shed 6 bases, with 14 bases lying between them. The CDR3 sequence is 13 residues long.

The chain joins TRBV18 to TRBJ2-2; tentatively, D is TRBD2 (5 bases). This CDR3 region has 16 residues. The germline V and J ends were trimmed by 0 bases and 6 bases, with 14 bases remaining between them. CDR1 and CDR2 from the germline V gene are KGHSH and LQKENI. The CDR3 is CASSPPGEVVAGELFF. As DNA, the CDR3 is TGTGCCAGCTCACCACCGGGAGAAGTGGTTGCCGGGGAGCTGTTTTTT.

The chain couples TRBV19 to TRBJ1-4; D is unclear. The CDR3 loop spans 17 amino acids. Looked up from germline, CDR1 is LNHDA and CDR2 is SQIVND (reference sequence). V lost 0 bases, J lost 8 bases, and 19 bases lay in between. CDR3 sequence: CASSIDGRRLAGEKLFF. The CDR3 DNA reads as TGTGCCAGTAGTATAGACGGGCGTCGGCTGGCGGGGGAAAAACTGTTTTTT.

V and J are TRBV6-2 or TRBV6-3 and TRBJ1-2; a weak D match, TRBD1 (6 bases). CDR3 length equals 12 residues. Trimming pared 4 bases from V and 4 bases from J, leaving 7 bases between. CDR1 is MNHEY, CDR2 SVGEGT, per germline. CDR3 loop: CASSWGAYGYTF. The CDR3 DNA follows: TGTGCCAGCAGTTGGGGGGCCTATGGCTACACCTTC.

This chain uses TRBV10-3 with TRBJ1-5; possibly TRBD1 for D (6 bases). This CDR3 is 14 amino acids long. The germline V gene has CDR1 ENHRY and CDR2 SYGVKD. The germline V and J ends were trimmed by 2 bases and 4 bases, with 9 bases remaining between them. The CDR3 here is CAISERTANQPQHF. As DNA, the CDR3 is TGTGCCATCAGTGAGAGGACAGCAAATCAGCCCCAGCATTTT.

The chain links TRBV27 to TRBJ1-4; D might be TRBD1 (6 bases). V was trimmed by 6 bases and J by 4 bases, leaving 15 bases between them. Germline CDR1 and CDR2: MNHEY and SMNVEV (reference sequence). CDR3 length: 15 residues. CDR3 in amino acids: CASRRWQGSNEKLFF. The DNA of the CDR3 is TGTGCCAGCAGGCGGTGGCAGGGGAGTAATGAAAAACTGTTTTTT.

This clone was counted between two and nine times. The CDR3 loop reads CASSTRQMTGGQPQHF. The CDR3 DNA is TGTGCCAGTAGTACTCGACAAATGACAGGGGGCCAGCCCCAGCATTTT. This chain uses TRBV19 with TRBJ1-5; 10 nucleotides agree with TRBD1. Germline loops: CDR1 LNHDA, CDR2 SQIVND (reference sequence). The CDR3 contains 16 residues. V gave up 4 bases and J gave up 7 bases; unmatched junction bases: 10.

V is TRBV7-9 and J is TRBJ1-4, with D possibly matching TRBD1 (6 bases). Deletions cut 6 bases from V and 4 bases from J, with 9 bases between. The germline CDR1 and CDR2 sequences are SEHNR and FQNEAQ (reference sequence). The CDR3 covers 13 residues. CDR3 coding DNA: TGTGCCAGCAGTCCACAGGGTAATGAAAAACTGTTTTTT. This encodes CASSPQGNEKLFF.

CDR3 region: CSASRLNEQFF. CDR3 coding DNA: TGCAGTGCTAGCAGGCTTAATGAGCAGTTCTTC. The gene calls are TRBV20-1 and TRBJ2-1, with no clear D. Germline assignment: CDR1 DFQATT and CDR2 SNEGSKA (reference sequence). Deletions cut 3 bases from V and 7 bases from J, with 7 bases between. This CDR3 contains 11 residues.

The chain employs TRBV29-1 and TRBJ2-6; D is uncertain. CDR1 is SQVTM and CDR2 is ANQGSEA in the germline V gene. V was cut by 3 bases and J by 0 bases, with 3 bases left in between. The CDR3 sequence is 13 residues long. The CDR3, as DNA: TGCAGCGTTGAGGTCTCTGGGGCCAACGTCCTGACTTTC. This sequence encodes CSVEVSGANVLTF.

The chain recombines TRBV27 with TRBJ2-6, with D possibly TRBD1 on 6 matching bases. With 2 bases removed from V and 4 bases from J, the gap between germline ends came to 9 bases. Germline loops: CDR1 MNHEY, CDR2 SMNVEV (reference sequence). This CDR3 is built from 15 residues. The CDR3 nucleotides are TGTGCCAGCAGTTTACAGGGGTCAGGGGCCAACGTCCTGACTTTC. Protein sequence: CASSLQGSGANVLTF.

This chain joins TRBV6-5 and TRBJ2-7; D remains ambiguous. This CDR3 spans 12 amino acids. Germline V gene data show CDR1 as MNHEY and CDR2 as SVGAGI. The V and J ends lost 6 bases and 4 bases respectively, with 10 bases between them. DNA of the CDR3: TGTGCCAGCAGCCGCGCAGGATACGAGCAGTACTTC. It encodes CASSRAGYEQYF.

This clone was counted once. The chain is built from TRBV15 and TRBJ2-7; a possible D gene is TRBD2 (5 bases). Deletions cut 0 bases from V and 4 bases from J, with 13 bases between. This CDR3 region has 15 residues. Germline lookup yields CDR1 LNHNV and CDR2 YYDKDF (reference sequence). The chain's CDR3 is CATSRDLRVGYEQYF. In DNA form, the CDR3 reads TGTGCCACCAGCAGAGATCTGCGGGTGGGTTACGAGCAGTACTTC.